Presented here are 7 T cell receptor beta chains from one specimen sequenced in a study of blood T cell repertoires in COVID-19. Assay: immunoSEQ multiplex PCR; the TCRdb copy retains only in-frame clones and omits some. The sample has some 390,000 clones; 80% to 90% are singletons. The specimen was PBMCs or T cells enriched from blood (not recorded which). The receptors come from a man younger than 40 who had recovered from COVID-19.

The chain carries TRBV14 and TRBJ2-7; 8 bases are shared with TRBD1. The CDR3 loop spans 13 amino acids. Germline V lookup: CDR1 SGHDN, CDR2 FVKESK. Trimming cost V 6 bases and J 9 bases; bases outside gene matches: 10. CDR3 in DNA: TGTGCCAGCAGTGAAGTCCCGGGACAGGTGCAGTACTTC. This gives the protein CASSEVPGQVQYF. Filled out from reference TRBV14 and TRBJ2-7, the complete variable domain reads EAGVTQFPSHSVIEKGQTVTLRCDPISGHDNLYWYRRVMGKEIKFLLHFVKESKQDESGMPNNRFLAERTGGTYSTLKVQPAELEDSGVYFCASSEVPGQVQYFGPGTRLTVT.

The chain links TRBV19 to TRBJ2-1, with TRBD2 matching 11 bases. V shed 5 bases, J shed 8 bases, and the junction held 8 bases outside the gene matches. Germline V gives CDR1 LNHDA, CDR2 SQIVND (reference sequence). This CDR3 comprises 15 residues. The CDR3, as DNA: TGTGCCAGTAGTCTGCATAGCGGGAGGGTCGATGAGCAGTTCTTC. This sequence encodes CASSLHSGRVDEQFF.

The chain uses TRBV4-2 and TRBJ1-1; D remains ambiguous. V was trimmed by 1 base and J by 4 bases, leaving 10 bases between them. This CDR3 is built from 14 residues. Germline-derived CDR1 and CDR2 are LGHNA and YNFKEQ. The CDR3, as DNA: TGTGCCAGCAGCCAAGCGCAGGCCCCCACTGAAGCTTTCTTT. Encoded protein: CASSQAQAPTEAFF.

The chain joins TRBV7-9 to TRBJ2-7; 9 nucleotides agree with TRBD1. The CDR3 spans 14 residues. Germline CDR1 reads SEHNR; CDR2 reads FQNEAQ (reference sequence). V was clipped by 4 bases and J by 6 bases; unmatched bases: 7. Written as DNA, the CDR3 is TGTGCCAGCAGCTCGGGACAGGGACGAAGCGAGCAGTACTTC. This sequence encodes CASSSGQGRSEQYF. Variable domain in full (rest from reference TRBV7-9 and TRBJ2-7): DTGVSQNPRHKITKRGQNVTFRCDPISEHNRLYWYRQTLGQGPEFLTYFQNEAQLEKSRLLSDRFSAERPKGSFSTLEIQRTEQGDSAMYLCASSSGQGRSEQYFGPGTRLTVT.

The chain combines TRBV18 with TRBJ2-3; D is possibly TRBD2 (6 bases). The V end was cut by 3 bases, the J end by 11 bases, with 15 bases between. The CDR3 sequence is 13 residues long. Germline CDR1 reads KGHSH; CDR2 reads LQKENI. The CDR3 is CASSPPSGEMQYF. CDR3 nucleotides: TGTGCCAGCTCACCCCCTTCGGGGGAGATGCAGTATTTT.

The chain couples TRBV11-1 to TRBJ2-1; 9 nucleotides match TRBD1. V lost 3 bases, J lost 4 bases, and 4 bases stayed unmatched. The length of the CDR3 is 15 residues. Germline lookup yields CDR1 SGHAT and CDR2 FQDESV (reference sequence). The CDR3: CASSFGTGSYNEQFF. CDR3 DNA sequence: TGTGCCAGCAGCTTCGGGACAGGGTCGTACAATGAGCAGTTCTTC.

V gene TRBV4-1 combines with J gene TRBJ2-1, with 7 nucleotides matching TRBD2. Unmatched junction bases numbered 10, after V lost 1 base and J lost 7 bases. This CDR3 comprises 16 residues. The germline V gene has CDR1 MGHRA and CDR2 YSYEKL. This CDR3 reads CASSQGARGSRNEQFF. The CDR3 region has the DNA TGCGCCAGCAGCCAAGGTGCCCGCGGGAGTAGGAATGAGCAGTTCTTC.